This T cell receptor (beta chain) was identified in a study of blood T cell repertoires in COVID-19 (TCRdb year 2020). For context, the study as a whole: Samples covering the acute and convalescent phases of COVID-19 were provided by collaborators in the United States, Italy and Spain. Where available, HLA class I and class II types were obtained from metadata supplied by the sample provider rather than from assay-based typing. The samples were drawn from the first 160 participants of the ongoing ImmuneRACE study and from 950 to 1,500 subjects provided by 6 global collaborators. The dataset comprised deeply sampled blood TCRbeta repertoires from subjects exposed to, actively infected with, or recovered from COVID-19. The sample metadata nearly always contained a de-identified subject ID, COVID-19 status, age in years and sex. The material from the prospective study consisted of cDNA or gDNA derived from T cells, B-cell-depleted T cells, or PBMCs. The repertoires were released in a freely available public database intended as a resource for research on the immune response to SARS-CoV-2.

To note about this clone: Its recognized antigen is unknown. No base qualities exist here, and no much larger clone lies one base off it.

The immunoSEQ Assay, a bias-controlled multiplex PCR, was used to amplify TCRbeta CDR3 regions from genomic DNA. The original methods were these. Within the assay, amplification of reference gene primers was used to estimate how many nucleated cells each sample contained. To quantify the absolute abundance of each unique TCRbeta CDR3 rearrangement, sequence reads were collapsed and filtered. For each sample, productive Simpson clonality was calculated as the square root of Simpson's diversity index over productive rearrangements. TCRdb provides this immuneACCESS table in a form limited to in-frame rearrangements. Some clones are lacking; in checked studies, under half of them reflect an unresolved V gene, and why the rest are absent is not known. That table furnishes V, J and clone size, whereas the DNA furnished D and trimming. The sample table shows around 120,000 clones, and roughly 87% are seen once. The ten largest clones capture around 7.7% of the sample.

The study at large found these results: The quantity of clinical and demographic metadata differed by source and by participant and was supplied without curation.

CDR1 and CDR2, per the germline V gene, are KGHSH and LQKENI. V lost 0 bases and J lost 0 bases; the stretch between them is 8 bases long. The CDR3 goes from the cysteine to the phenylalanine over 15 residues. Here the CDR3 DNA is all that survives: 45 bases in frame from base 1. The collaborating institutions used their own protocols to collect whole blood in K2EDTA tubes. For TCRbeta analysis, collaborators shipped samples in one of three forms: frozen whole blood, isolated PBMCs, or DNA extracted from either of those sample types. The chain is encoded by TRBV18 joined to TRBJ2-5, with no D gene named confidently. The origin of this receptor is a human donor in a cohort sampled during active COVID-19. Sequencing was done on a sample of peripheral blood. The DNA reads TGTGCCAGCTCACCACCGAACAGAAACCAAGAGACCCAGTACTTC. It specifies CASSPPNRNQETQYF.